Shown below are 8 T cell receptor beta chains from a single sample sequenced in a study of Ad26.COV2.S vaccination and SARS-CoV-2 variants. The treatment is: approximately 18 received Ad26.COV2.S at low or high dose, single or two shots; 5 received placebo; per-sample allocation not given. Material that was analyzed had been drawn on day 63 after the first vaccine or placebo injection. Sequencing used immunoSEQ multiplex PCR; TCRdb keeps in-frame clones, though not all of them. The sample lists 350,000 to 450,000 clones, roughly 80% occurring once. This specimen was peripheral blood, taken in a trial of Ad26.COV2.S vaccine versus placebo. The receptors come from a person between 18 and 65 years old who received the Ad26.COV2.S COVID-19 vaccine or a placebo.

The V gene is TRBV7-3, the J gene TRBJ2-7; D remains ambiguous. The CDR3 runs 15 residues. Germline-derived CDR1 and CDR2 are SGHTA and FQGTGA. Deletions cut 2 bases from V and 5 bases from J, with 16 bases between. The CDR3 loop reads CASSLPGSRAHEQYF. The CDR3 nucleotides are TGTGCCAGCAGCTTACCTGGCAGCCGAGCCCACGAGCAGTACTTC.

The J gene is TRBJ1-3, the V gene TRBV2, with a weak D call TRBD1 (6 bases). The V end was cut by 1 base, the J end by 2 bases, with 9 bases between. The CDR3 sequence is 15 residues long. Germline V gene sequence: CDR1 SNHLY, CDR2 FYNNEI. CDR3 sequence: CASSEGGGAGNTIYF. Here the CDR3 DNA reads TGTGCCAGCAGTGAAGGGGGGGGCGCTGGAAACACCATATATTTT.

The chain is built from TRBV7-6 and TRBJ1-1; D possibly corresponds to TRBD1 (5 bases). The V end was cut by 1 base, the J end by 4 bases, with 16 bases between. CDR1 is SGHVS and CDR2 is FNYEAQ in the germline V gene. This CDR3 region has 16 residues. The CDR3 is CASSLGGGIDSTEAFF. For the CDR3, the DNA is TGTGCCAGCAGCTTAGGCGGGGGGATAGATAGCACTGAAGCTTTCTTT.

The gene calls are TRBV13 and TRBJ1-1; 8 bases fit TRBD1. This CDR3 spans 13 amino acids. Germline V gene sequence: CDR1 PRHDT, CDR2 FYEKMQ (reference sequence). J was trimmed by 4 bases and V by 4 bases; bases with no gene match: 2. In DNA, the CDR3 is TGTGCCAGCAGCTCTACAGGGGGCACTGAAGCTTTCTTT. Translating gives CASSSTGGTEAFF. Full variable domain (outside the CDR3, taken from reference TRBV13 and TRBJ1-1): AAGVIQSPRHLIKEKRETATLKCYPIPRHDTVYWYQQGPGQDPQFLISFYEKMQSDKGSIPDRFSAQQFSDYHSELNMSSLELGDSALYFCASSSTGGTEAFFGQGTRLTVV.

This clone was observed a single time. V usage is TRBV29-1 and J usage is TRBJ2-7; D remains ambiguous. Germline V gives CDR1 SQVTM, CDR2 ANQGSEA. V gave up 4 bases and J gave up 3 bases, with 10 bases separating them. The CDR3 contains 12 residues. The CDR3, as DNA: TGCAGCGTTGTTAACCCGGGCTACGAGCAGTACTTC. Amino acids: CSVVNPGYEQYF.

This sequence joins TRBV9 and TRBJ1-1; the match to TRBD1 covers 9 bases. This CDR3 contains 16 residues. J was trimmed by 11 bases and V by 0 bases; bases with no gene match: 14. The germline V gene has CDR1 SGDLS and CDR2 YYNGEE. This CDR3 is CASSVGGQGVGLAAFF. The DNA of the CDR3 is TGTGCCAGCAGCGTAGGGGGACAGGGAGTGGGGCTAGCGGCTTTCTTT. Full variable domain (missing parts from reference TRBV9 and TRBJ1-1): DSGVTQTPKHLITATGQRVTLRCSPRSGDLSVYWYQQSLDQGLQFLIQYYNGEERAKGNILERFSAQQFPDLHSELNLSSLELGDSALYFCASSVGGQGVGLAAFFGQGTRLTVV.

The chain has TRBV30 and TRBJ2-3; 10 nucleotides line up with TRBD1. J was trimmed by 6 bases and V by 8 bases; bases with no gene match: 11. The germline V gene has CDR1 GTSNPN and CDR2 SVGIG (reference sequence). This CDR3 region has 14 residues. The DNA for the CDR3 is TGTGCCCGACAGGGGGCGGGAGATCGCGATACGCAGTATTTT. It encodes CARQGAGDRDTQYF.

V gene TRBV19 combines with J gene TRBJ2-3; a possible D gene is TRBD2 (6 bases). Germline V gene data show CDR1 as LNHDA and CDR2 as SQIVND (reference sequence). Between the trimmed V and J ends, which lost 8 bases and 0 bases, there was a span of 6 bases. The CDR3 length is 12 residues. The CDR3 bases are TGTGCCAGTGCGGGGAGCACAGATACGCAGTATTTT. It encodes CASAGSTDTQYF.